This TCR beta chain is from a study of cytomegalovirus exposure and HLA in healthy donors. Whole-study findings and limits: As a later analysis showed, a missense DCLRE1C variant was linked to trimming of TCR beta V- and J-genes.

The CDR3 loop spans 16 amino acids. In germline, CDR1 is LGHNA, CDR2 YNFKEQ. V was pared by 0 bases and J by 6 bases, with 18 bases between. The PCR employed 60 Vbeta primers together with 13 Jbeta primers. Sequencing was performed with immunoSEQ multiplex PCR; in TCRdb, only in-frame clones are kept and a portion is missing. In the table there are approximately 100,000 clones, over 60% of which are singletons. Regarding this clone: The antigen remains undetermined.

Everyone who donated was a healthy bone marrow donor. The rearrangement links TRBV4-2 to TRBJ2-7, with D possibly matching TRBD1 (7 bases). The source is a man aged 55 to 70 in good health and CMV-seropositive. Sequenced sample: PBMCs. The CDR3 region is CASSQDSQGGSGEQYF. DNA for the CDR3: TGTGCCAGCAGCCAAGATTCGCAGGGGGGTAGCGGCGAGCAGTACTTC.